One sample yielded the 10 T cell receptor beta chains listed below, sequenced in a study of T-cell memory formation after mild COVID-19. TCRdb re-derived calls from the 5' RACE reads in MiXCR, one entry per CDR3 protein. The table shows 400,000 or so distinct CDR3 sequences, with about 21% occurring only once. Material for sequencing was PBMCs or a T cell subset sorted from them (not recorded which). The receptors were gathered from an adult woman who had mild COVID-19 (a few samples of this study predate the infection). Cell type and time point are not known.

The table lists this clonotype with many counts. The chain has TRBV4-2 and TRBJ1-2, with TRBD1 matching 8 bases. Germline values: CDR1 LGHNA, CDR2 YNFKEQ. CDR3 length: 15 amino acids. Germline trimming cut 3 bases from V and 8 bases from J; bases unmatched to any gene: 11. The CDR3: CASSQPGQVSWGYTF. The CDR3 DNA reads TGTGCCAGCAGCCAGCCGGGACAGGTGTCCTGGGGCTACACCTTC.

There are a few counts of this clonotype. The chain links TRBV7-8 to TRBJ2-1; D ambiguous. Germline-derived CDR1 and CDR2 are SGHVS and FQNEAQ. This CDR3 has 13 residues. V lost 4 bases and J 6 bases, leaving 10 bases between the germline ends. CDR3 loop: CASSSPLSNEQFF. CDR3 sequence (DNA): TGTGCCAGCAGCTCCCCGCTTAGCAATGAGCAGTTCTTC.

V gene TRBV5-5 combines with J gene TRBJ1-1; a possible D gene is TRBD1 (5 bases). The CDR3 sequence is 14 residues long. Trimming removed 0 bases from V and 7 bases from J, with 13 bases in between. Germline CDR1 and CDR2: SGHKS and YYEKEE (reference sequence). CDR3 coding DNA: TGTGCCAGCAGCTTGGCTTCGGGGGTCCGTGAAGCTTTCTTT. Translated: CASSLASGVREAFF. The full variable domain, rest sourced from reference TRBV5-5 and TRBJ1-1, is DAGVTQSPTHLIKTRGQQVTLRCSPISGHKSVSWYQQVLGQGPQFIFQYYEKEERGRGNFPDRFSARQFPNYSSELNVNALLLGDSALYLCASSLASGVREAFFGQGTRLTVV.

This clonotype was seen a handful of times. V and J are TRBV7-2 and TRBJ2-3; 9 nucleotides match TRBD2. This CDR3 contains 14 residues. Germline loops: CDR1 SGHTA, CDR2 FQGNSA. J lost 6 bases, V lost 3 bases, and 4 bases had no gene match. CDR3 protein: CASSFGTSPDTQYF. For the CDR3, the DNA is TGTGCCAGCAGCTTCGGGACTAGCCCCGATACGCAGTATTTT.

This rearrangement joins TRBV29-1 to TRBJ2-5; D gene unclear. The CDR3 contains 11 residues. Germline V CDR1 and CDR2: SQVTM, ANQGSEA. Deletions cut 4 bases from V and 4 bases from J, with 7 bases between. CDR3 in amino acids: CSVVSRETQYF. For the CDR3, the DNA is TGCAGCGTTGTTTCACGAGAGACCCAGTACTTC.

This clonotype was observed a few times. The chain recombines TRBV12-3 or TRBV12-4 with TRBJ2-1; D possibly uses TRBD1 or TRBD2 (5 bases each). The CDR3 is made up of 16 amino acids. Trimming shortened V by 3 bases and J by 3 bases, and 15 bases separated the two germline ends. Written as DNA, the CDR3 is TGTGCCAGCAGTTTTCGTGGCCGTGGGGGCTACAATGAGCAGTTCTTC. It is translated as CASSFRGRGGYNEQFF.

The chain uses TRBV12-3 or TRBV12-4 and TRBJ2-1; 7 bases line up with TRBD2. This CDR3 is 16 amino acids long. Trimming removed 4 bases from V and 4 bases from J; junction bases left unmatched: 10. The CDR3 bases are TGTGCCAGCAGTTCGACGACTAGCATTGGATACAATGAGCAGTTCTTC. This encodes CASSSTTSIGYNEQFF.

This clonotype was detected ten times or more. The chain is built from TRBV5-1 and TRBJ1-1, with 9 bases matching TRBD1. Germline V gives CDR1 SGHRS, CDR2 YFSETQ. The V and J ends lost 4 bases and 1 base, in that order; junction bases with no gene match: 2. This CDR3 contains 14 residues. The CDR3 DNA is TGCGCCAGCAGCGTGGGACAGGGGAACACTGAAGCTTTCTTT. This translates into CASSVGQGNTEAFF.

This clonotype was counted many times. The V and J genes are TRBV3-1 and TRBJ2-1; D call uncertain. V was cut by 3 bases and J by 4 bases, with 7 bases left in between. Per the germline V gene, CDR1 is LGHDT and CDR2 is YNNKEL (reference sequence). This CDR3 contains 13 residues. The CDR3 reads CASSQDGYNEQFF. CDR3 in DNA: TGTGCCAGCAGCCAGGACGGTTACAATGAGCAGTTCTTC.

There are a few counts of this clonotype. The gene calls are TRBV5-6 and TRBJ2-2, with D possibly matching TRBD2 (5 bases). CDR1 and CDR2 from the germline V gene are SGHDT and YYEEEE. This CDR3 contains 14 residues. V dropped 0 bases and J dropped 5 bases, with 8 bases sitting between them. CDR3 sequence reads: CASSLATGTGELFF. The CDR3, as DNA: TGTGCCAGCAGCTTGGCCACGGGAACCGGGGAGCTGTTTTTT.